This T cell receptor beta chain is drawn from a study of beta chain features in type 1 diabetes. A single count supports this clone. The entirety of the isolated RNA underwent reverse transcription, so expressed TCRB transcripts were sequenced. This table comes from immunoSEQ multiplex PCR, and its TCRdb copy is limited to in-frame clones, with some not included. The sample includes 200,000 to 250,000 clones, around 68% seen only once; the top ten take approximately 0.053%. The V end was cut by 7 bases, the J end by 5 bases, with 2 bases between. CDR1 is DFQATT, CDR2 SNEGSKA, per germline (reference sequence). The CDR3 has 8 residues.

Sequencing was carried out using naive CD4+ T cells from blood. The chain links TRBV20-1 to TRBJ2-5; D gene uncertain. This sequence originates from a man aged 30 to 39 in good health. The CDR3 here is CSVETQYF. CDR3 DNA: TGCAGTGTGGAGACCCAGTACTTC.